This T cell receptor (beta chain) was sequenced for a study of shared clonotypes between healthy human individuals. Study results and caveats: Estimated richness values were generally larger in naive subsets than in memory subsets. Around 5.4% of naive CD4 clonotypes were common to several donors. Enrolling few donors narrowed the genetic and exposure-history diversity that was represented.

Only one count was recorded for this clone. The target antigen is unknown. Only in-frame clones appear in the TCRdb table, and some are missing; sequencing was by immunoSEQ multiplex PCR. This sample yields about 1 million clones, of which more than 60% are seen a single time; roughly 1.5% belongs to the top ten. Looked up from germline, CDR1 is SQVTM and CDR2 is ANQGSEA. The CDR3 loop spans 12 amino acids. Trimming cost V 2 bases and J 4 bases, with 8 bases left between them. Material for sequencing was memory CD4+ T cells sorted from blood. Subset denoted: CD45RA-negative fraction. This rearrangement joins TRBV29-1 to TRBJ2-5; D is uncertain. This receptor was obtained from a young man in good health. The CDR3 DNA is TGCAGCGTTGAATTGGGCCGAGAGACCCAGTACTTC. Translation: CSVELGRETQYF.